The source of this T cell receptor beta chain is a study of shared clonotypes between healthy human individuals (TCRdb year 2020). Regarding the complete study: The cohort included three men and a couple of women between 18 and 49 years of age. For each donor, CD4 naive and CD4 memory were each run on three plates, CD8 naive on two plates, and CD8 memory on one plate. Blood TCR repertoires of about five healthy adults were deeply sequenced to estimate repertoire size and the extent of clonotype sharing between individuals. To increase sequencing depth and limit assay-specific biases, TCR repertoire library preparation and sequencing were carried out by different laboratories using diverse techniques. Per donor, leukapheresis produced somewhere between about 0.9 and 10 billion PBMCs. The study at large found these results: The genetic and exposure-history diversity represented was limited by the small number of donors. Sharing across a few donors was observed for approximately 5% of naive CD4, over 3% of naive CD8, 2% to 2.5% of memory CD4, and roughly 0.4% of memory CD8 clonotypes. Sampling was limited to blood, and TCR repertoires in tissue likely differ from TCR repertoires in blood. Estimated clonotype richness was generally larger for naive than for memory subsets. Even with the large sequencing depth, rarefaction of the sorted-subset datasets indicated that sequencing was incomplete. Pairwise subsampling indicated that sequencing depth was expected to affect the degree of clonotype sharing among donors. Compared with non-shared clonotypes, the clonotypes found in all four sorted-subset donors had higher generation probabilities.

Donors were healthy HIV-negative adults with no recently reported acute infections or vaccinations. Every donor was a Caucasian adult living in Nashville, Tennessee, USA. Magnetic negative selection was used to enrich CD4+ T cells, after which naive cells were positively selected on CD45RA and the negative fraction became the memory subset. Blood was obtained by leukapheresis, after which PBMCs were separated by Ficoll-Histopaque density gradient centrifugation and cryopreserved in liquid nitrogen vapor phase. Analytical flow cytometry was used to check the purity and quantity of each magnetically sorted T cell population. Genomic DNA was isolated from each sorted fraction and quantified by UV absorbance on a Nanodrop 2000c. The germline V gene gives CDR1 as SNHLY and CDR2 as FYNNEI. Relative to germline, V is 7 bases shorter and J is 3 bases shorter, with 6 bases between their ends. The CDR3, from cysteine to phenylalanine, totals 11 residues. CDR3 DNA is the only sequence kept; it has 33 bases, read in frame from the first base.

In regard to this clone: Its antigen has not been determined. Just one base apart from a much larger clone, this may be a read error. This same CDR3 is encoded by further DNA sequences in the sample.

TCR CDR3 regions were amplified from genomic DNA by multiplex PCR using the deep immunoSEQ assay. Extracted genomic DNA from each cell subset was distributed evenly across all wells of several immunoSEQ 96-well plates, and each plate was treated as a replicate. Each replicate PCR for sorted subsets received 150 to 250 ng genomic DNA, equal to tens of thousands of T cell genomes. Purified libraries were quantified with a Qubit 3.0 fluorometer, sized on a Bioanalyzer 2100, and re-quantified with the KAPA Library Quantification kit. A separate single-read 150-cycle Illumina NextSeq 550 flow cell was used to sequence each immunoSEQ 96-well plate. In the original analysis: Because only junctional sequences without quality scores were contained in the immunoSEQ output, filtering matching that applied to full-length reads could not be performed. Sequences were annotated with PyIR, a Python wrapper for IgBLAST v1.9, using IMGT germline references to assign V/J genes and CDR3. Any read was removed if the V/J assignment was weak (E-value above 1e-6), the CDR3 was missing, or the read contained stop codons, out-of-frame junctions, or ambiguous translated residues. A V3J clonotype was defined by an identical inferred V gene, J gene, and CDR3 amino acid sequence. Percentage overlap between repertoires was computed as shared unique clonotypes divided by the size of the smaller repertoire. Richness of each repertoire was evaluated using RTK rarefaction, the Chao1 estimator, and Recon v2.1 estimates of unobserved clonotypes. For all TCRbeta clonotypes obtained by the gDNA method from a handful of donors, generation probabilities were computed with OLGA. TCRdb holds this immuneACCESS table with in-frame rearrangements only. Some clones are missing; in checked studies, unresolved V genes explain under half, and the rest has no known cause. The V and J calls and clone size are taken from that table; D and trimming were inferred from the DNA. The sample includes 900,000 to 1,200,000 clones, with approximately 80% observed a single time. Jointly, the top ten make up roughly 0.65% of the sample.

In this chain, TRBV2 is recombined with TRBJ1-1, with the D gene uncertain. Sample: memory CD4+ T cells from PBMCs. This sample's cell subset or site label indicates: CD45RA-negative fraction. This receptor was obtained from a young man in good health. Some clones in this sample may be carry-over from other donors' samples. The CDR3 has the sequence CASIGYTEAFF. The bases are TGTGCCAGCATCGGGTACACTGAAGCTTTCTTT.